These T cell receptor beta chains were read from a single sample in a study of cytotoxic CD8 clonotypes in ibrutinib-treated CLL. Clones were sequenced by immunoSEQ multiplex PCR, and TCRdb holds only the in-frame ones, with some missing. The sample lists more than 85,000 clones, roughly 80% occurring once. Specimen: PBMCs, collected after 24 months of ibrutinib treatment. All receptors come from a human donor with chronic lymphocytic leukemia. Both conserved end residues are part of each CDR3. The order of the fields is clone size, D gene, V gene, J gene, CDR3 DNA, CDR3 protein. The D gene is left open where the match is weak. The size field is filled for only some rows; it gives once, few, many or a size class.

abundance: -
d_gene: TRBD2
v_gene: TRBV11-2
j_gene: TRBJ2-7
CDR3nt: TGTGCCAGCAGCCGCATTTCGGGGGGGTACGAGCAGTACTTC
CDR3aa: CASSRISGGYEQYF

abundance: -
d_gene: TRBD1
v_gene: TRBV27
j_gene: TRBJ1-1
CDR3nt: TGTGCCAGCAGTTTGACCGGGACAGGGGTGAGTCGGACTGAAGCTTTCTTT
CDR3aa: CASSLTGTGVSRTEAFF

abundance: -
d_gene: TRBD1
v_gene: TRBV6-1
j_gene: TRBJ1-5
CDR3nt: TGTGCCAGCAGTGAGGACAGGGTCGACAATCAGCCCCAGCATTTT
CDR3aa: CASSEDRVDNQPQHF

abundance: -
d_gene: -
v_gene: TRBV2
j_gene: TRBJ1-2
CDR3nt: TGTGCCAGCACCCGAGGTGGGGGGAGCTATGGCTACACCTTC
CDR3aa: CASTRGGGSYGYTF

abundance: few
d_gene: -
v_gene: TRBV7-2
j_gene: TRBJ1-5
CDR3nt: TGTGCCAGCAGTACCAGCAATCAGCCCCAGCATTTT
CDR3aa: CASSTSNQPQHF

abundance: -
d_gene: -
v_gene: TRBV27
j_gene: TRBJ2-2
CDR3nt: TGTGCCAGCAGTTACGTGGGACCCACCGGGGAGCTGTTTTTT
CDR3aa: CASSYVGPTGELFF

abundance: -
d_gene: TRBD1
v_gene: TRBV6-5
j_gene: TRBJ1-4
CDR3nt: TGTGCCAGCAGTACAGGGGAAGTTGGTGAAAAACTGTTTTTT
CDR3aa: CASSTGEVGEKLFF

abundance: once
d_gene: -
v_gene: TRBV19
j_gene: TRBJ2-5
CDR3nt: TGTGCCAGTAAAAGGGGGGGCTCCGACGAGACCCAGTACTTC
CDR3aa: CASKRGGSDETQYF

abundance: -
d_gene: -
v_gene: TRBV9
j_gene: TRBJ1-4
CDR3nt: TGTGCCAGCAGCCCAGTGGGGAGCGAGAATGAAAAACTGTTTTTT
CDR3aa: CASSPVGSENEKLFF

abundance: -
d_gene: -
v_gene: TRBV5-6
j_gene: TRBJ1-5
CDR3nt: TGTGCCAGCAGCTTGCAGGGCTTTCTAGGGCAGCCCCAGCATTTT
CDR3aa: CASSLQGFLGQPQHF

abundance: -
d_gene: -
v_gene: TRBV30
j_gene: TRBJ1-5
CDR3nt: TGTGCCTGGAGCGAAGGGCCGCTAAATCCCCAGCATTTT
CDR3aa: CAWSEGPLNPQHF

abundance: -
d_gene: TRBD1
v_gene: TRBV5-1
j_gene: TRBJ1-4
CDR3nt: TGCGCCAGCAGTTATACAGGGGCGACTAATGAAAAACTGTTTTTT
CDR3aa: CASSYTGATNEKLFF

abundance: -
d_gene: -
v_gene: TRBV5-6
j_gene: TRBJ1-4
CDR3nt: TGTGCCAGCAGCTTGGTGGGTGAAAAACTGTTTTTT
CDR3aa: CASSLVGEKLFF

abundance: -
d_gene: TRBD2
v_gene: TRBV9
j_gene: TRBJ2-1
CDR3nt: TGTGCCAGCGGCGGACTAGCGGGGTTATCCTACAATGAGCAGTTCTTC
CDR3aa: CASGGLAGLSYNEQFF

abundance: -
d_gene: TRBD2
v_gene: TRBV7-9
j_gene: TRBJ2-1
CDR3nt: TGTGCCAGCAGCCCCCCCGGGACTAGCGCCTACAATGAGCAGTTCTTC
CDR3aa: CASSPPGTSAYNEQFF

abundance: few
d_gene: -
v_gene: TRBV30
j_gene: TRBJ2-1
CDR3nt: TGTGCCTGGAGTGAAAATGAGCAGTTCTTC
CDR3aa: CAWSENEQFF

abundance: -
d_gene: -
v_gene: TRBV7-8
j_gene: TRBJ2-7
CDR3nt: TGTGCCAGCAGCCTTTGGGAGGATGACTCCTACGAGCAGTACTTC
CDR3aa: CASSLWEDDSYEQYF

abundance: once
d_gene: TRBD1
v_gene: TRBV6-1
j_gene: TRBJ1-5
CDR3nt: TGTGCCAGCAGTGAAGTGTCAGGGGGACATAGCAATCAGCCCCAGCATTTT
CDR3aa: CASSEVSGGHSNQPQHF

abundance: -
d_gene: -
v_gene: TRBV4-1
j_gene: TRBJ2-7
CDR3nt: TGCGCCAGCAGCCTCCGCGGAACCTACGAGCAGTACTTC
CDR3aa: CASSLRGTYEQYF

abundance: -
d_gene: TRBD1
v_gene: TRBV27
j_gene: TRBJ2-7
CDR3nt: TGTGCCAGCAGGGGACAGGGCCCCTACGAGCAGTACTTC
CDR3aa: CASRGQGPYEQYF

abundance: -
d_gene: TRBD1
v_gene: TRBV9
j_gene: TRBJ1-1
CDR3nt: TGTGCCAGCAGCGCGCCGACAGGGGAGAGCACTGAAGCTTTCTTT
CDR3aa: CASSAPTGESTEAFF

abundance: -
d_gene: -
v_gene: TRBV29-1
j_gene: TRBJ2-7
CDR3nt: TGCAGCGTTAGGGGGAACTTCCTCGAGCAGTACTTC
CDR3aa: CSVRGNFLEQYF

abundance: -
d_gene: -
v_gene: TRBV19
j_gene: TRBJ1-1
CDR3nt: TGTGCCACCCTTATCGAGAGAGGTCGGGCTTTCTTT
CDR3aa: CATLIERGRAFF

abundance: -
d_gene: TRBD2
v_gene: TRBV28
j_gene: TRBJ2-3
CDR3nt: TGTGCCAGCATTCCTGGTTGGCGGGAGTTCACAGATACGCAGTATTTT
CDR3aa: CASIPGWREFTDTQYF

abundance: -
d_gene: TRBD2
v_gene: TRBV7-2
j_gene: TRBJ2-1
CDR3nt: TGTGCCAGCAGCCCCCAGGCTAGCGGCATCTACAATGAGCAGTTCTTC
CDR3aa: CASSPQASGIYNEQFF

abundance: many
d_gene: -
v_gene: TRBV5-5
j_gene: TRBJ1-2
CDR3nt: TGTGCCAGCAGCTTAGACGGGAACTATGGCTACACCTTC
CDR3aa: CASSLDGNYGYTF

abundance: -
d_gene: -
v_gene: TRBV29-1
j_gene: TRBJ2-1
CDR3nt: TGCAGCGAGAGGGACCGCTACAATGAGCAGTTCTTC
CDR3aa: CSERDRYNEQFF

abundance: -
d_gene: TRBD1
v_gene: TRBV4-3
j_gene: TRBJ1-3
CDR3nt: TGCGCCAGCAGCCAGGGACAGGGGGATTCAACTGGAAACACCATATATTTT
CDR3aa: CASSQGQGDSTGNTIYF